This TCR beta chain was sequenced in a study of PD-1 blockade in classical Hodgkin lymphoma. This clone was seen only a few times. Method: immunoSEQ multiplex PCR; TCRdb's copy keeps in-frame clones and lacks some. The data hold roughly 7,200 clones, with approximately 80% observed a single time. All patients relapsed after autologous stem cell transplantation, and brentuximab vedotin exposure varied. Magnetic negative selection served to purify CD4+ T cells out of PBMCs that had been thawed. Germline lookup yields CDR1 GTSNPN and CDR2 SVGIG (reference sequence). Trimming left V 5 bases short and J 6 bases short, with 16 bases between. This CDR3 has 14 residues.

This TCR was sampled from a human donor with classical Hodgkin lymphoma. The V and J genes are TRBV30 and TRBJ2-2; D may match TRBD1 or TRBD2 (5 bases each). The sequencing used CD4+ T cells from blood, collected at baseline. CDR3 in DNA: TGTGCCTGGCCACCGGGACGGGCCGCCGGGGAGCTGTTTTTT. It yields the protein CAWPPGRAAGELFF.